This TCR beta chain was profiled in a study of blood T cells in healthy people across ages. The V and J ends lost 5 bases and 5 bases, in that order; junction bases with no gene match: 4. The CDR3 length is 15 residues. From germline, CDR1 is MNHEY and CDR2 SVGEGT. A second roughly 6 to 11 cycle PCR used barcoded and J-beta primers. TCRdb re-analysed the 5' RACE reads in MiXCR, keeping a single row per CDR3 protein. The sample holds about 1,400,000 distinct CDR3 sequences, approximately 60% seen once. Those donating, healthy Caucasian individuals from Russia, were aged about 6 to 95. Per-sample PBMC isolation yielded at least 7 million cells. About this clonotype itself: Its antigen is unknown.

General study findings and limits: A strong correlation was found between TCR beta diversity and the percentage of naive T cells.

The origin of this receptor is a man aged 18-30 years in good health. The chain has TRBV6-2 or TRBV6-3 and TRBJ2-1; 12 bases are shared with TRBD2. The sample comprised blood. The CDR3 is CASSTRLAGDNEQFF. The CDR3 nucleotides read TGTGCCAGCAGTACCCGACTAGCGGGGGACAATGAGCAGTTCTTC.